This is a list of T cell receptor beta chains from one sample in a study of T cell changes during pregnancy in multiple sclerosis. The repertoire was sequenced with immunoSEQ multiplex PCR; TCRdb's copy has only in-frame clones and lacks some. The sample shows about 100,000 clones, over 85% of them seen only once. The sample consisted of peripheral blood, taken in the second trimester of pregnancy. The receptors were sampled from a female donor with multiple sclerosis, enrolled in a pregnancy study. Both conserved end residues are part of each CDR3. D genes are given only for firm matches. The size entry is marked missing in some rows and otherwise reads once, few, many or a size class.

D gene,V gene,J gene,clone size,CDR3 protein,CDR3 DNA
NA,TRBV6-5,TRBJ1-1,NA,CASSHFRGQVTEAFF,TGTGCCAGCAGCCACTTCAGGGGCCAAGTCACTGAAGCTTTCTTT
TRBD1,TRBV7-9,TRBJ1-4,NA,CASSKDRGPLGELFF,TGTGCCAGCAGCAAAGACAGGGGACCGCTTGGTGAGCTGTTTTTT
NA,TRBV10-1,TRBJ1-1,NA,CASSGLGNTEAFF,TGCGCCAGCAGTGGACTGGGGAACACTGAAGCTTTCTTT
TRBD2,TRBV19,TRBJ2-2,NA,CASSIRPSGVNTGELFF,TGTGCCAGTAGTATACGCCCTAGCGGGGTCAACACCGGGGAGCTGTTTTTT
NA,TRBV6-6,TRBJ2-1,NA,CASSYSRGNEQFF,TGTGCCAGCAGTTACTCGCGGGGTAATGAGCAGTTCTTC
TRBD1,TRBV7-9,TRBJ2-1,NA,CASSSGTGDYNEQFF,TGTGCCAGCAGCTCCGGGACAGGTGACTACAATGAGCAGTTCTTC
TRBD1,TRBV15,TRBJ1-2,few,CATSRDRTGGYGYTF,TGTGCCACCAGCAGAGATCGGACAGGGGGCTATGGCTACACCTTC
NA,TRBV5-4,TRBJ1-1,NA,CASGASVGQLNTEAFF,TGTGCCAGCGGCGCTTCCGTTGGACAGTTGAACACTGAAGCTTTCTTT
NA,TRBV19,TRBJ2-3,NA,CASSIRTRTDTQYF,TGTGCCAGTAGTATAAGGACACGCACAGATACGCAGTATTTT
NA,TRBV19,TRBJ2-2,NA,CASSISAGGELFF,TGTGCCAGTAGTATCAGCGCCGGCGGGGAGCTGTTTTTT
TRBD2,TRBV4-1,TRBJ2-7,NA,CASSQPREASYEQYF,TGCGCCAGCAGCCAACCCCGGGAGGCCTCCTACGAGCAGTACTTC
NA,TRBV6-1,TRBJ1-2,NA,CASSSAGGANYGYTF,TGTGCCAGCAGTTCCGCGGGGGGAGCTAACTATGGCTACACCTTC
TRBD2,TRBV5-1,TRBJ2-5,NA,CASSFTSGRGETQYF,TGCGCCAGCAGCTTTACTAGCGGGAGAGGCGAGACCCAGTACTTC
NA,TRBV30,TRBJ1-1,NA,CVWDKPRGAFF,TGTGTCTGGGACAAGCCTAGGGGGGCTTTCTTT
NA,TRBV25-1,TRBJ1-4,NA,CASSGLREKLFF,TGTGCCAGCAGTGGCCTAAGAGAAAAACTGTTTTTT
NA,TRBV5-1,TRBJ2-5,NA,CASSLDSLQETQYF,TGCGCCAGCAGCTTAGACAGCCTCCAAGAGACCCAGTACTTC
NA,TRBV30,TRBJ1-2,NA,CAWSPGRGYGYTF,TGTGCCTGGAGTCCCGGGAGGGGCTATGGCTACACCTTC
TRBD2,TRBV6-1,TRBJ2-1,NA,CASTLLAGDYNEQFF,TGTGCCAGCACTCTACTAGCGGGGGACTACAATGAGCAGTTCTTC
TRBD1,TRBV5-1,TRBJ2-7,NA,CASSLVQGMGEQYF,TGCGCCAGCAGCTTAGTACAGGGGATGGGCGAGCAGTACTTC
TRBD2,TRBV18,TRBJ2-3,NA,CASSTSSGTDTQYF,TGTGCCAGCTCAACCTCTAGCGGGACAGATACGCAGTATTTT
TRBD2,TRBV30,TRBJ2-1,NA,CAWSSGGTSVWREQFF,TGTGCCTGGAGTTCCGGGGGGACTAGCGTCTGGAGGGAGCAGTTCTTC
NA,TRBV14,TRBJ2-2,NA,CASSQEVGANTGELFF,TGTGCCAGCAGCCAAGAGGTGGGAGCGAACACCGGGGAGCTGTTTTTT
NA,TRBV6-5,TRBJ2-7,NA,CASSRDSFYEQYF,TGTGCCAGCAGTCGGGACTCCTTCTACGAGCAGTACTTC
NA,TRBV7-6,TRBJ1-2,once,CASRLSDRPNYGYTF,TGTGCCAGCAGGCTTTCCGACAGGCCAAACTATGGCTACACCTTC
NA,TRBV5-4,TRBJ1-5,NA,CASSRSLHQPQHF,TGTGCCAGCAGTCGTAGCCTCCATCAGCCCCAGCATTTT
NA,TRBV5-1,TRBJ1-3,NA,CASSLAAAGSGNTIYF,TGCGCCAGCAGCTTGGCCGCAGCAGGCTCTGGAAACACCATATATTTT
NA,TRBV7-3,TRBJ2-1,NA,CASSLDISGNEQFF,TGTGCCAGCAGCTTGGATATTAGCGGCAATGAGCAGTTCTTC
TRBD2,TRBV2,TRBJ2-5,NA,CASSDQRGGYETQYF,TGTGCCAGCAGTGACCAGCGGGGGGGCTATGAGACCCAGTACTTC
NA,TRBV18,TRBJ2-1,NA,CASSPPNTYNEQFF,TGTGCCAGCTCACCACCCAACACCTACAATGAGCAGTTCTTC
TRBD1,TRBV28,TRBJ1-1,once,CARKDRGAEAFF,TGTGCCAGAAAGGACAGGGGCGCTGAAGCTTTCTTT
TRBD1,TRBV5-1,TRBJ1-1,NA,CASSLGTGGGGTEAFF,TGCGCCAGCAGCTTAGGGACAGGGGGCGGAGGAACTGAAGCTTTCTTT
TRBD2,TRBV2,TRBJ2-2,NA,CASAFSGGGLFF,TGTGCCAGTGCCTTTAGCGGGGGGGGGCTGTTTTTT
TRBD2,TRBV30,TRBJ2-7,NA,CAWSPPGLAGLALTYEQYF,TGTGCCTGGAGTCCGCCGGGACTAGCGGGACTAGCTCTAACCTACGAGCAGTACTTC
NA,TRBV2,TRBJ2-7,NA,CASHQLQGPYEQYF,TGTGCCAGCCATCAACTACAGGGCCCCTACGAGCAGTACTTC
NA,TRBV9,TRBJ1-2,NA,CASSVQGVPNYGYTF,TGTGCCAGCAGCGTTCAGGGCGTCCCCAACTATGGCTACACCTTC
NA,TRBV30,TRBJ1-6,NA,CAWLDSRGSPLHF,TGTGCCTGGCTAGACAGTCGCGGTTCACCCCTCCACTTT